Following are 13 T cell receptor beta chains from one sample sequenced in a study of response to subunit inactivated influenza vaccine. TCRdb re-derived calls from the RT-PCR reads in MiXCR, one entry per CDR3 protein. This sample has 450,000 to 550,000 distinct CDR3 sequences, with over 25% found just once. This specimen was CD4+ T cells sorted from PBMCs, taken around 5 days after vaccination. The receptors come from a man between 45 and 60 years old who received an inactivated influenza vaccine.

The chain uses TRBV5-1 and TRBJ2-3; 9 bases map to TRBD2. The J segment lost 1 base and the V segment lost 6 bases, leaving 9 bases of the junction unmatched. Germline V gene sequence: CDR1 SGHRS, CDR2 YFSETQ. There are 16 residues in the CDR3. Written as DNA, the CDR3 is TGCGCCAGCAACCTCGACGGACTAGCGCGCACAGATACGCAGTATTTT. Translation gives CASNLDGLARTDTQYF.

The CDR3 loop is CASSATSGVQQFF. CDR3 DNA: TGTGCCAGCAGTGCGACTAGCGGGGTCCAGCAGTTCTTC. The chain combines TRBV2 with TRBJ2-1; TRBD2 matches at 11 bases. The CDR3 is 13 residues long. In germline, CDR1 is SNHLY, CDR2 FYNNEI. Losses at the gene ends were 4 bases for V and 11 bases for J; bases not matched to a gene: 4.

This clonotype was picked up a small number of times. CDR3 sequence (DNA): TGTGCCACCAGCAGAGATCTCCCCGGGACGGCCCTTAAGACCCAGTACTTC. It specifies CATSRDLPGTALKTQYF. The gene calls are TRBV15 and TRBJ2-5; perhaps D is TRBD1 or TRBD2 (5 bases each). With 0 bases removed from V and 6 bases from J, the gap between germline ends came to 20 bases. The CDR3 is made up of 17 amino acids. The V gene's germline CDR1 is LNHNV and CDR2 YYDKDF (reference sequence).

This clonotype turned up a few times. The gene calls are TRBV6-2 or TRBV6-3 and TRBJ1-3; 7 bases map to TRBD1. CDR3 length: 14 residues. Germline CDR1 and CDR2: MNHEY and SVGEGT. V was clipped by 7 bases and J by 0 bases; unmatched bases: 3. Written as DNA, the CDR3 is TGTGCCAGCACCGGGACAGTCTCTGGAAACACCATATATTTT. Protein sequence: CASTGTVSGNTIYF.

J is TRBJ2-7 and V is TRBV14; a weak D match, TRBD1 (5 bases). The CDR3 length is 15 residues. CDR1 and CDR2 (germline): SGHDN, FVKESK. The germline V and J ends were trimmed by 4 bases and 0 bases, with 13 bases remaining between them. The CDR3 DNA follows: TGTGCCAGCAGCCGGTTCTCGACAGACTCCTACGAGCAGTACTTC. Translated, it gives CASSRFSTDSYEQYF. The whole variable domain, filled in from reference TRBV14 and TRBJ2-7, reads EAGVTQFPSHSVIEKGQTVTLRCDPISGHDNLYWYRRVMGKEIKFLLHFVKESKQDESGMPNNRFLAERTGGTYSTLKVQPAELEDSGVYFCASSRFSTDSYEQYFGPGTRLTVT.

The chain links TRBV4-3 to TRBJ2-1, with 9 nucleotides matching TRBD2. The trim removed 5 bases at V and 4 bases at J, leaving 6 bases unmatched. Germline V gene data show CDR1 as LGHNA and CDR2 as YSLEER. CDR3 length: 15 amino acids. Written as DNA, the CDR3 is TGCGCCAGCAGCATAGCGGCGGGGGGGTACAATGAGCAGTTCTTC. This encodes CASSIAAGGYNEQFF.

The V and J genes are TRBV4-1 and TRBJ2-1, with a tentative D call TRBD2 (8 bases). CDR1 and CDR2 from the germline V gene are MGHRA and YSYEKL. This CDR3 is built from 17 residues. The V gene lost 3 bases and the J gene lost 1 base, with 16 bases spanning the gap. CDR3 sequence reads: CASSHVGGGGSYNEQFF. As DNA, the CDR3 is TGCGCCAGCAGCCACGTAGGGGGCGGGGGGTCCTACAATGAGCAGTTCTTC.

The chain joins TRBV7-2 to TRBJ2-7; either TRBD1 or TRBD2 may fit D (5 bases each). The V end lost 5 bases, the J end lost 2 bases, and 13 bases lay between the germline ends. The CDR3 runs to 14 residues. The V gene's germline CDR1 is SGHTA and CDR2 FQGNSA. The CDR3 here is CASSRHLGAYEQYF. CDR3 nucleotide sequence: TGTGCCAGCAGCCGACATCTGGGGGCCTACGAGCAGTACTTC.

This rearrangement joins TRBV7-6 to TRBJ2-7; the match to TRBD1 covers 9 bases. The CDR3 is 14 residues long. Germline lookup yields CDR1 SGHVS and CDR2 FNYEAQ. The trim removed 5 bases at V and 5 bases at J, leaving 7 bases unmatched. This CDR3 is CASSPDRGVNEQYF. CDR3 bases: TGTGCCAGCAGCCCGGACAGGGGTGTCAACGAGCAGTACTTC.

V and J are TRBV7-9 and TRBJ2-1; 7 bases map to TRBD2. The CDR3 totals 16 residues. The V gene's germline CDR1 is SEHNR and CDR2 FQNEAQ (reference sequence). After removal of 5 bases from V and 6 bases from J, the junction contained 13 bases not matched to a gene. The CDR3 reads CASSTSGKGWGNEQFF. DNA for the CDR3: TGTGCCAGCAGCACAAGCGGGAAGGGGTGGGGCAATGAGCAGTTCTTC. Full variable domain (missing parts from reference TRBV7-9 and TRBJ2-1): DTGVSQNPRHKITKRGQNVTFRCDPISEHNRLYWYRQTLGQGPEFLTYFQNEAQLEKSRLLSDRFSAERPKGSFSTLEIQRTEQGDSAMYLCASSTSGKGWGNEQFFGPGTRLTVL.

The chain has TRBV5-1 and TRBJ2-1, with D possibly being TRBD2 (6 bases). The V end lost 2 bases, the J end lost 2 bases, and 17 bases lay between the germline ends. The CDR3 has 17 amino acids. Germline V gene lookup returns CDR1 SGHRS and CDR2 YFSETQ. CDR3 residues: CASSLPQGSGTYNEQFF. CDR3 DNA: TGCGCCAGCAGCTTACCCCAGGGTAGCGGAACCTACAATGAGCAGTTCTTC.

This clonotype was found a few times. The chain carries TRBV12-3 or TRBV12-4 and TRBJ2-1, with 7 positions matching TRBD2. This CDR3 spans 16 amino acids. The J segment lost 2 bases and the V segment lost 4 bases, leaving 8 bases of the junction unmatched. CDR3 protein: CASSSLAASAYNEQFF. CDR3 bases: TGTGCCAGCAGTTCCCTAGCGGCCTCTGCCTACAATGAGCAGTTCTTC.

J is TRBJ2-7 and V is TRBV20-1; TRBD1 might be the D (6 bases). V lost 3 bases and J lost 3, with 9 bases in between. Germline values: CDR1 DFQATT, CDR2 SNEGSKA (reference sequence). The CDR3 extends over 12 amino acids. CDR3 DNA sequence: TGCAGTGCTAGGCGACAGGACTACGAGCAGTACTTC. It specifies CSARRQDYEQYF.